These T cell receptor beta chains were read from a single sample in a study of blood T cell repertoires in COVID-19. This table comes from immunoSEQ multiplex PCR, and its TCRdb copy is limited to in-frame clones, with some not included. The sample records 200,000 to 250,000 clones, about 91% being singletons. Sequencing was performed on peripheral blood. These receptors were obtained from a man younger than 35 with active or convalescent COVID-19. CDR3s include the opening cysteine and the closing phenylalanine or tryptophan. Each record gives: V gene, J gene, CDR3 protein.

v_gene: TRBV30
j_gene: TRBJ2-1
CDR3aa: CAWSVPGVSGTYYNEQFF

v_gene: TRBV19
j_gene: TRBJ2-2
CDR3aa: CATTERQGAFTGELFF

v_gene: TRBV2
j_gene: TRBJ1-2
CDR3aa: CASRTAGGYGYTF

v_gene: TRBV21-1
j_gene: TRBJ2-6
CDR3aa: CASSRRQVSGANVLTF

v_gene: TRBV27
j_gene: TRBJ1-4
CDR3aa: CASSNPGQGPGYEKLFF

v_gene: TRBV2
j_gene: TRBJ1-2
CDR3aa: CASIGDINYGYTF

v_gene: TRBV11-2
j_gene: TRBJ2-1
CDR3aa: CASSPTQGAIGEQFF

v_gene: TRBV19
j_gene: TRBJ1-2
CDR3aa: CASSIENGYGYTF

v_gene: TRBV9
j_gene: TRBJ2-1
CDR3aa: CASSVGASVNNEQFF

v_gene: TRBV3-1/TRBV3-2
j_gene: TRBJ1-5
CDR3aa: CASSQAGERSQHF

v_gene: TRBV7-2
j_gene: TRBJ2-6
CDR3aa: CASSSRGVALSGANVLTF

v_gene: TRBV5-1
j_gene: TRBJ2-2
CDR3aa: CASSLATGTSGELFF

v_gene: TRBV28
j_gene: TRBJ2-2
CDR3aa: CASSSLRLLAGELFF

v_gene: TRBV5-1
j_gene: TRBJ2-1
CDR3aa: CASSLDVAGGTKEQFF

v_gene: TRBV10-1
j_gene: TRBJ1-2
CDR3aa: CASSATQNILGYTF

v_gene: TRBV6-2/TRBV6-3
j_gene: TRBJ1-2
CDR3aa: CASSSPIGTDYGYTF

v_gene: TRBV27
j_gene: TRBJ2-4
CDR3aa: CASSSGSNIQYF

v_gene: TRBV6-1
j_gene: TRBJ1-5
CDR3aa: CASSEYTGGEDSNQPQHF

v_gene: TRBV6-5
j_gene: TRBJ2-5
CDR3aa: CASSLGTGVETQYF

v_gene: TRBV12-3/TRBV12-4
j_gene: TRBJ1-1
CDR3aa: CASSLAGGTEAFF

v_gene: TRBV18
j_gene: TRBJ1-1
CDR3aa: CASSPVGVFQNTEAFF

v_gene: TRBV3-1/TRBV3-2
j_gene: TRBJ1-2
CDR3aa: CASSPLGYNYGYTF

v_gene: TRBV11-3
j_gene: TRBJ2-1
CDR3aa: CASSLGLAGVLEQFF

v_gene: TRBV28
j_gene: TRBJ1-4
CDR3aa: CASSLTPGGGGRIYEKLFF

v_gene: TRBV7-2
j_gene: TRBJ1-2
CDR3aa: CASSLNTGGLGYTF

v_gene: TRBV29-1
j_gene: TRBJ2-1
CDR3aa: CSVDGTSGGGSSYNEQFF

v_gene: TRBV6-4
j_gene: TRBJ2-3
CDR3aa: CASSDEAGMDTQYF

v_gene: TRBV5-1
j_gene: TRBJ1-2
CDR3aa: CASSPRDRDSYGYTF

v_gene: TRBV5-4
j_gene: TRBJ1-1
CDR3aa: CASSPGTGVEAFF

v_gene: TRBV28
j_gene: TRBJ2-4
CDR3aa: CASSLWQGAVKNIQYF

v_gene: TRBV28
j_gene: TRBJ1-2
CDR3aa: CASSRGSLNYGYTF

v_gene: TRBV6-5
j_gene: TRBJ2-7
CDR3aa: CASSYSGLADTYEQYF

v_gene: TRBV27
j_gene: TRBJ2-7
CDR3aa: CASSFGGRGREQYF

v_gene: TRBV15
j_gene: TRBJ2-1
CDR3aa: CATSRDFGTDNEQFF

v_gene: TRBV7-2
j_gene: TRBJ2-3
CDR3aa: CASSLTPDSKMEYF

v_gene: TRBV6-5
j_gene: TRBJ1-2
CDR3aa: CASSYSPGGGNYGYTF

v_gene: TRBV28
j_gene: TRBJ2-1
CDR3aa: CASSFRPGLAGGAYNEQFF

v_gene: TRBV5-6
j_gene: TRBJ1-5
CDR3aa: CASSRRTGIRSNQPQHF

v_gene: TRBV9
j_gene: TRBJ2-3
CDR3aa: CASSPRAGSTLYF

v_gene: TRBV18
j_gene: TRBJ1-3
CDR3aa: CASSPIGGRGSGNTIYF

v_gene: TRBV9
j_gene: TRBJ2-6
CDR3aa: CASSGTGTGISGANVLTF